A selection of T cell receptor beta chains follows, all from one sample in a study of technical replicates of blood from a few donors. Profiling relied on immunoSEQ multiplex PCR, and the TCRdb table lists in-frame clones only, not all of them. The table lists around 60,000 clones, 80% to 95% of them singletons, with around 4% in the top ten. The sample comprised PBMCs. Receptors were obtained from a human donor in good health. Some clones in this sample may be carry-over from other donors' samples. CDR3s include the opening cysteine and the closing phenylalanine or tryptophan. The D gene is left open where the match is weak. Not every row has a clone size; where given, it reads once, few, many or a size class.

V,D,size,J,DNA,CDR3
TRBV5-8,TRBD2,NA,TRBJ2-5,TGTGCCAGCAGCCCCAGGACTAGCTTGTTCGAGACCCAGTACTTC,CASSPRTSLFETQYF
TRBV27,NA,NA,TRBJ2-2,TGTGCCAGCAGTTTCTCGGTTCCGGGGGAGCTGTTTTTT,CASSFSVPGELFF
TRBV7-2,TRBD2,NA,TRBJ2-2,TGTGCCAGCACCACCCCCTTGGGGGGGAGAGGCGGGGAGCTGTTTTTT,CASTTPLGGRGGELFF
TRBV9,TRBD2,NA,TRBJ2-2,TGTGCCAGCAGCCCAAGGCGGGGGGGTATATATAGCACCGGGGAGCTGTTTTTT,CASSPRRGGIYSTGELFF
TRBV6-1,NA,NA,TRBJ1-2,TGTGCCAGCACCTCACCGAGGGGAGGGGGCTATGGCTACACCTTC,CASTSPRGGGYGYTF
TRBV6-6,TRBD1,NA,TRBJ1-6,TGTGCCAGCAGGCCAGGGGGCGGTGGTTCACCCCTCCACTTT,CASRPGGGGSPLHF
TRBV6-1,NA,NA,TRBJ2-1,TGTGCCAGCACAGGGACACTTCACAATGAGCAGTTCTTC,CASTGTLHNEQFF
TRBV5-1,NA,NA,TRBJ2-2,TGCGCCAGCAGCACCCTGGCAAACACCGGGGAGCTGTTTTTT,CASSTLANTGELFF
TRBV4-1,NA,once,TRBJ2-7,TGCGCCAGCAGCCAAGATAGGACAGCCACCTACGAGCAGTACTTC,CASSQDRTATYEQYF
TRBV2,NA,NA,TRBJ2-7,TGTGCCAGCAGTGACAGCTCGGGAGTCTACGAGCAGTACTTC,CASSDSSGVYEQYF
TRBV6-1,TRBD2,NA,TRBJ2-5,TGTGCCAGCAGTGAGCGGGGGGGAGGGGAGACCCAGTACTTC,CASSERGGGETQYF